This T cell receptor (beta chain) was recorded in a study of T cells in Graves' hyperthyroidism and ophthalmopathy. The study, taken as a whole, reports: A model built on 13 V-J features separated ophthalmopathy from stable hyperthyroidism.

Diagnoses used clinical symptoms, serum thyroxine and TRAb, thyroid ultrasound and orbital computed tomography. TCR beta CDR3 regions were amplified from RNA. The HTBI primer set served for first-round RT-PCR of the TCR CDR3. MiXCR, run by TCRdb on the multiplex PCR reads, gives a single entry per CDR3 protein. The sample lists some 600,000 distinct CDR3 sequences; about 15% were seen once. This clonotype turned up a few times. Its antigen is not known. The V gene's germline CDR1 is SGHNT and CDR2 YYREEE (reference sequence). Trimming cost V 1 base and J 5 bases, with 9 bases left between them. The CDR3 covers 13 residues.

The rearrangement uses TRBV5-4 and TRBJ1-1; D remains ambiguous. The material sequenced was blood. The TCR was taken from a woman in her twenties or thirties with Graves' hyperthyroidism that later progressed to Graves' ophthalmopathy. As DNA, the CDR3 is TGTGCCAGCAGCTTGAACAGCGGTACTGAAGCTTTCTTT. Translation: CASSLNSGTEAFF. The full variable domain, completed using reference TRBV5-4 and TRBJ1-1, is ETGVTQSPTHLIKTRGQQVTLRCSSQSGHNTVSWYQQALGQGPQFIFQYYREEENGRGNFPPRFSGLQFPNYSSELNVNALELDDSALYLCASSLNSGTEAFFGQGTRLTVV.